A single sample is the source of the 25 T cell receptor beta chains below, sequenced in a study of T cells in Graves' hyperthyroidism and ophthalmopathy (dated by TCRdb to the late 2010s). Library method: multiplex PCR. Sequencing was performed on an Illumina HiSeq 2000. TCR beta CDR3 regions were amplified from RNA transcripts. A first-round RT-PCR of the TCR CDR3 used the HTBI primer set with the Qiagen OneStep RT-PCR kit. Through fastp at Q25 and MiXCR, TCRdb rebuilt clones from the public reads, retaining in-frame beta chains. Under each unique CDR3 protein, matching rows form one entry showing the most common genes and DNA. This sample gives some 420,000 distinct CDR3 sequences in total; roughly an eighth of them show up just once. The leading ten clones occupy 5% to 6% of the sample. The specimen sequenced was blood. These receptors all come from a woman under 30 with Graves' hyperthyroidism.

This clonotype occurred many times. The chain uses TRBV7-9 and TRBJ2-3; 8 nucleotides align to TRBD1. Germline trimming cut 7 bases from V and 3 bases from J; bases unmatched to any gene: 6. The germline V gene encodes CDR1 SEHNR and CDR2 FQNEAQ (reference sequence). The CDR3 has 14 amino acids. For the CDR3, the DNA is TGTGCCAGCAAGCGCAGGGGGCTAACAGATACGCAGTATTTT. It encodes CASKRRGLTDTQYF.

This clonotype has a count of ten or more. This chain links TRBV3-1 with TRBJ2-2; D remains unclear. Trimming removed 4 bases from V and 5 bases from J, with 5 bases in between. The CDR3 contains 12 residues. CDR1 and CDR2 (germline): LGHDT, YNNKEL (reference sequence). The CDR3 loop reads CASSPQTGELFF. The DNA of the CDR3 is TGTGCCAGCAGCCCCCAAACCGGGGAGCTGTTTTTT.

This clonotype occurred once. The V and J genes are TRBV11-2 and TRBJ2-1; D is tentatively TRBD1 or TRBD2 (5 bases each). Trimming took off 5 bases at V and 4 bases at J, with 18 bases between the two ends. This CDR3 is 16 amino acids long. Germline V gives CDR1 SGHAT, CDR2 FQNNGV. The CDR3 reads CASSPRRGGEYNEQFF. CDR3 bases: TGTGCCAGCAGCCCCCGTCGGGGCGGAGAATACAATGAGCAGTTCTTC.

CDR3: CASTSRGQPQHF. Written as DNA, the CDR3 is TGTGCCAGTACCTCCCGAGGTCAGCCCCAGCATTTT. The chain combines TRBV19 with TRBJ1-5; D is unresolved. From germline, CDR1 is LNHDA and CDR2 SQIVND (reference sequence). This CDR3 spans 12 amino acids. V dropped 7 bases and J dropped 6 bases, with 10 bases sitting between them.

This clonotype was observed many times. The rearrangement joins TRBV6-1 to TRBJ2-7; 9 nucleotides line up with TRBD1. The germline CDR1 and CDR2 sequences are MNHNS and SASEGT. The CDR3 is 17 residues long. The trim removed 8 bases at V and 3 bases at J, leaving 17 bases unmatched. The CDR3 sequence is CASGGGTGRLSYYEQYF. The CDR3 DNA is TGTGCCAGCGGAGGGGGGACAGGGCGCCTTTCATACTACGAGCAGTACTTC.

This clonotype was counted at least ten times. This chain connects TRBV2 to TRBJ1-4, with D perhaps TRBD1 (6 bases). Germline V CDR1 and CDR2: SNHLY, FYNNEI. This CDR3 is 15 amino acids long. The ends were cut back, 6 bases at V and 8 bases at J, with 19 bases in the middle. The CDR3 DNA sequence: TGTGCCAGCAGCGAGCCATCAGGGGTGGGCGAAAAACTGTTTTTT. Its protein is CASSEPSGVGEKLFF.

The chain carries TRBV20-1 and TRBJ1-3; D possibly corresponds to TRBD1 (6 bases). Germline lookup yields CDR1 DFQATT and CDR2 SNEGSKA (reference sequence). The CDR3 extends over 11 amino acids. V shed 7 bases and J shed 3 bases, with 7 bases lying between them. Written as DNA, the CDR3 is TGCAGTGGGGGGCTTGGAAACACCATATATTTT. Translation gives CSGGLGNTIYF.

The gene calls are TRBV6-4 and TRBJ2-1; TRBD2 agrees at 9 bases. Trimming at V came to 6 bases and at J to 3 bases, leaving 9 bases not matched to a gene. Germline V lookup: CDR1 MRHNA, CDR2 SNTAGT. The CDR3 extends over 16 amino acids. As DNA, the CDR3 is TGTGCCAGCAGCCCTCGGACTAGCGAACACTACAATGAGCAGTTCTTC. Protein: CASSPRTSEHYNEQFF.

This clonotype was observed many times. This chain links TRBV6-5 with TRBJ2-7; no firm D call. The CDR3 is made up of 11 amino acids. Germline V gives CDR1 MNHEY, CDR2 SVGAGI. The germline V and J ends were trimmed by 2 bases and 4 bases, with 3 bases remaining between them. The CDR3 DNA is TGTGCCAGCAGTTACGAGTACGAGCAGTACTTC. Its protein is CASSYEYEQYF.

J is TRBJ2-3 and V is TRBV14; 9 nucleotides align to TRBD2. This CDR3 contains 16 residues. V lost 7 bases to trimming and J lost 0 bases; unmatched junction nucleotides: 8. Germline lookup yields CDR1 SGHDN and CDR2 FVKESK. The CDR3 DNA is TGTGCCAGCAACCCGACTAGCGGCCCTAGCACAGATACGCAGTATTTT. Protein sequence: CASNPTSGPSTDTQYF.

The V gene is TRBV12-3 or TRBV12-4, the J gene TRBJ2-1; D could derive from TRBD1 or TRBD2 (5 bases each). The CDR3 is 16 residues long. Trimming took off 6 bases at V and 0 bases at J, with 15 bases between the two ends. Written as DNA, the CDR3 is TGTGCCAGCAGCTTAAAGGGGAGCCACTCCTACAATGAGCAGTTCTTC. Its translation: CASSLKGSHSYNEQFF.

The sample holds many counts of this clonotype. This chain links TRBV20-1 with TRBJ2-5, with 10 bases lining up with TRBD2. The CDR3 totals 16 residues. CDR1 DFQATT and CDR2 SNEGSKA come from the germline V gene (reference sequence). With V trimmed by 5 bases and J by 4 bases, 13 bases remained unmatched. The CDR3 sequence is CSAHSGRHTKAETQYF. The DNA of the CDR3 is TGCAGTGCTCATAGCGGGAGGCACACTAAGGCAGAGACCCAGTACTTC.

In this sample, this clonotype turned up many times. The chain employs TRBV20-1 and TRBJ2-3, with 12 bases fitting TRBD2. CDR3 size: 18 residues. The V segment lost 0 bases and the J segment 0 bases; nucleotides outside the gene matches: 7. The germline V gene encodes CDR1 DFQATT and CDR2 SNEGSKA (reference sequence). The CDR3 spells CSARDTGLAGHSTDTQYF. As DNA, the CDR3 is TGCAGTGCTAGAGATACTGGACTAGCGGGACACAGCACAGATACGCAGTATTTT.

The V call is TRBV14, the J call TRBJ2-1, with TRBD2 matching over 12 bases. CDR3 size: 18 residues. J was trimmed by 2 bases and V by 4 bases; bases with no gene match: 9. The germline gives CDR1 SGHDN, CDR2 FVKESK. For the CDR3, the DNA is TGTGCCAGCAGCCCGACACCTAGCGGGAGGGCCGCCTACAATGAGCAGTTCTTC. Protein product: CASSPTPSGRAAYNEQFF.

V is TRBV7-6 and J is TRBJ2-3; D not certain. The germline V gene has CDR1 SGHVS and CDR2 FNYEAQ. Trimming removed 2 bases at V and 0 bases at J, with 9 bases between. The CDR3 has 15 residues. CDR3 protein: CASSLFGGSTDTQYF. The DNA of the CDR3 is TGTGCCAGCAGCTTATTTGGCGGAAGCACAGATACGCAGTATTTT.

About this clonotype itself: A much more abundant neighbour one base away suggests this may be a read error. The chain carries TRBV28 and TRBJ2-6, with D possibly being TRBD1 (6 bases). The CDR3 spans 16 residues. Between the trimmed V and J ends, which lost 5 bases and 0 bases, there was a span of 11 bases. CDR1 MDHEN and CDR2 SYDVKM come from the germline V gene. This CDR3 is CASSVAGASGANVLTF. Here the CDR3 DNA reads TGTGCCAGCAGTGTAGCAGGGGCCTCTGGGGCCAACGTCCTGACTTTC.

This clonotype was detected ten times or more. This chain links TRBV5-1 with TRBJ1-1; D unresolved. V dropped 0 bases and J dropped 0 bases, with 9 bases sitting between them. Germline values: CDR1 SGHRS, CDR2 YFSETQ. The CDR3 has 15 residues. CDR3 sequence reads: CASSLGITVNTEAFF. As DNA, the CDR3 is TGCGCCAGCAGCTTGGGGATAACAGTGAACACTGAAGCTTTCTTT.

In its sample, this clonotype was seen many times. The chain is built from TRBV18 and TRBJ2-3; D remains ambiguous. The CDR3 runs 16 residues. Germline V gene data show CDR1 as KGHSH and CDR2 as LQKENI. V was shortened by 6 bases and J by 1 base, with 17 bases between the two germline ends. CDR3 region: CASSLPFGEGTDTQYF. The CDR3 DNA reads TGTGCCAGCTCCCTCCCCTTTGGGGAAGGCACAGATACGCAGTATTTT.

The sample holds a few counts of this clonotype. The rearrangement links TRBV4-1 to TRBJ2-5; TRBD1 agrees at 7 bases. The germline CDR1 and CDR2 sequences are MGHRA and YSYEKL. This CDR3 spans 15 amino acids. V shed 0 bases, J shed 7 bases, and the junction held 8 bases outside the gene matches. The CDR3 is CASSQEGQRQGTQYF. CDR3 DNA sequence: TGCGCCAGCAGCCAAGAAGGTCAGCGACAGGGGACCCAGTACTTC.

This clonotype was seen a handful of times. Here the CDR3 reads CAISESQGREQYF. CDR3 sequence (DNA): TGTGCCATCAGTGAGTCACAGGGCCGGGAGCAGTACTTC. J is TRBJ2-7 and V is TRBV10-3; D might be TRBD1 (6 bases). Trimming removed 0 bases from V and 7 bases from J, with 10 bases in between. Looked up from germline, CDR1 is ENHRY and CDR2 is SYGVKD. The CDR3 sequence is 13 residues long.

The chain is built from TRBV6-2 or TRBV6-3 and TRBJ1-4; D remains unclear. The V gene lost 5 bases and the J gene lost 0 bases, with 10 bases spanning the gap. This CDR3 is 15 amino acids long. Germline V gene sequence: CDR1 MNHEY, CDR2 SVGEGT. CDR3 protein: CASSEHLATNEKLFF. In DNA form, the CDR3 reads TGTGCCAGCAGTGAACACCTTGCAACTAATGAAAAACTGTTTTTT.

This clonotype showed up just a few times. V and J are TRBV25-1 and TRBJ1-1, with TRBD1 matching over 7 bases. There are 12 residues in the CDR3. The J segment lost 9 bases and the V segment lost 5 bases, leaving 6 bases of the junction unmatched. In germline, CDR1 is MGHDK, CDR2 SYGVNS. CDR3 residues: CASSFGTEKAFF. The CDR3 nucleotides read TGTGCCAGCAGTTTTGGGACAGAAAAAGCTTTCTTT.

This clonotype has at least ten counts. The rearrangement links TRBV20-1 to TRBJ1-5; D gene ambiguous. Germline V lookup: CDR1 DFQATT, CDR2 SNEGSKA (reference sequence). V was clipped by 5 bases and J by 2 bases, with 16 bases between them. CDR3 length: 15 amino acids. CDR3 loop: CSALGPSAGNQPQHF. In DNA form, the CDR3 reads TGCAGTGCTCTCGGACCGTCAGCGGGCAATCAGCCCCAGCATTTT.

This chain uses TRBV12-5 with TRBJ2-1, with 9 bases matching TRBD2. Germline V CDR1 and CDR2: LGHNT, FRNRAP. This CDR3 is 17 amino acids long. The V and J ends lost 0 bases and 2 bases, in that order; junction bases with no gene match: 5. The CDR3 sequence: CASGLVQLAGTYNEQFF. In DNA form, the CDR3 reads TGTGCTAGTGGTTTGGTACAGCTAGCGGGAACCTACAATGAGCAGTTCTTC.

This clonotype was seen at least ten times. The chain combines TRBV11-2 with TRBJ2-1; 9 bases match TRBD2. CDR1 and CDR2 from the germline V gene are SGHAT and FQNNGV. V dropped 1 base and J dropped 4; count of bases not matched to a gene: 2. The CDR3 runs to 15 residues. The CDR3 DNA follows: TGTGCCAGCAGCTTAGTGCGGGAGGGATACAATGAGCAGTTCTTC. Amino acid sequence: CASSLVREGYNEQFF.